The 29 T cell receptor beta chains below come from one sample, sequenced in a study of CD8+ T cells in alopecia areata. After isolation, RNA underwent reverse transcription to generate cDNA as the sequencing template. Here immunoSEQ multiplex PCR was the method, and the copy in TCRdb shows in-frame clones only, minus some. Counted here are hundreds of thousands of clones, less than 80% occurring once; the ten biggest clones make up approximately 1.2%. This specimen was CD4+ T cells sorted from blood, taken at week 0. The receptors shown here come from a human donor with alopecia areata.

This clone was counted only a few times. The chain is built from TRBV12-5 and TRBJ1-2; D gene uncertain. There are 14 residues in the CDR3. Germline V CDR1 and CDR2: LGHNT, FRNRAP. V lost 1 base and J lost 4, with 10 bases in between. This CDR3 is CASGLGLTLYGYTF. CDR3 coding DNA: TGTGCTAGTGGTTTGGGTCTCACCCTCTATGGCTACACCTTC.

J is TRBJ2-1 and V is TRBV6-1; 7 bases line up with TRBD1. Per germline, CDR1 MNHNS and CDR2 SASEGT. After removal of 2 bases from V and 3 bases from J, the junction contained 7 bases not matched to a gene. The CDR3 has 16 amino acids. The CDR3 loop reads CASSESYRGYYNEQFF. CDR3 DNA sequence: TGTGCCAGCAGTGAATCCTACAGGGGATACTACAATGAGCAGTTCTTC.

This chain uses TRBV27 with TRBJ1-1; D gene ambiguous. This CDR3 spans 16 amino acids. The V end was cut by 2 bases, the J end by 0 bases, with 13 bases between. CDR1 MNHEY and CDR2 SMNVEV come from the germline V gene (reference sequence). The CDR3 reads CASSLLTASMNTEAFF. The CDR3, as DNA: TGTGCCAGCAGTTTACTGACGGCATCCATGAACACTGAAGCTTTCTTT.

The chain uses TRBV29-1 and TRBJ2-1, with TRBD1 matching 7 bases. V gave up 6 bases and J gave up 0 bases; unmatched junction bases: 5. This CDR3 has 14 amino acids. Germline CDR1 and CDR2: SQVTM and ANQGSEA. CDR3 nucleotide sequence: TGCAGCGTCCGTAACAGGGGCTCCTACAATGAGCAGTTCTTC. This encodes CSVRNRGSYNEQFF.

This clone was counted at least ten times. The chain combines TRBV5-8 with TRBJ2-5; D gene ambiguous. Germline V gene data show CDR1 as SGHTS and CDR2 as YDEGEE. Trimming took 4 bases from V and 2 from J, leaving 18 bases between them. The CDR3 consists of 16 residues. The CDR3 is CASSLLSWGSQETQYF. The CDR3 DNA sequence: TGTGCCAGCAGCCTACTTTCGTGGGGATCACAAGAGACCCAGTACTTC.

The rearrangement links TRBV29-1 to TRBJ2-1; D may be TRBD2 (5 bases). CDR3 length: 14 residues. Germline V gene lookup returns CDR1 SQVTM and CDR2 ANQGSEA. V gave up 8 bases and J gave up 0 bases, with 14 bases separating them. The CDR3 sequence is CSSLPGSSYNEQFF. CDR3 nucleotides: TGCAGCTCCCTCCCGGGGAGCTCCTACAATGAGCAGTTCTTC.

Concerning this clone: The sample holds other DNA sequences that translate to the same CDR3. The chain combines TRBV9 with TRBJ2-5, with no clear D. CDR3 length: 13 residues. From germline, CDR1 is SGDLS and CDR2 YYNGEE. V dropped 0 bases and J dropped 4 bases, with 7 bases sitting between them. The chain's CDR3 is CASSVEVGETQYF. As DNA, the CDR3 is TGTGCCAGCAGCGTAGAGGTCGGAGAGACCCAGTACTTC.

The CDR3 sequence is CASSVVSVAYNEQFF. For the CDR3, the DNA is TGTGCCAGCAGCGTAGTGTCCGTCGCCTACAATGAGCAGTTCTTC. V usage is TRBV9 and J usage is TRBJ2-1; D remains unclear. Trimming shortened V by 0 bases and J by 2 bases, and 9 bases separated the two germline ends. The CDR3 has 15 amino acids. Germline CDR1 and CDR2: SGDLS and YYNGEE.

V is TRBV30 and J is TRBJ1-4, with a tentative D call TRBD1 (5 bases). CDR1 GTSNPN and CDR2 SVGIG come from the germline V gene (reference sequence). The CDR3 is 12 amino acids. V dropped 2 bases and J dropped 6 bases, with 7 bases sitting between them. Written as DNA, the CDR3 is TGTGCCTGGAGTCGGGGGGATGAAAAACTGTTTTTT. It specifies CAWSRGDEKLFF.

The rearrangement links TRBV30 to TRBJ1-5, with D maybe TRBD1 (6 bases). V lost 5 bases to trimming and J lost 7 bases, with 18 bases between them. Germline CDR1 and CDR2: GTSNPN and SVGIG (reference sequence). This CDR3 spans 14 amino acids. This CDR3 reads CAWAPSGVGQPQHF. The CDR3 DNA is TGTGCCTGGGCCCCATCAGGGGTCGGACAGCCCCAGCATTTT.

The V and J genes are TRBV7-9 and TRBJ1-2; D remains unclear. Germline V CDR1 and CDR2: SEHNR, FQNEAQ (reference sequence). V was trimmed by 1 base and J by 5 bases, leaving 14 bases between them. The CDR3 sequence is 15 residues long. The CDR3 loop reads CASSLVSKDQYGYTF. For the CDR3, the DNA is TGTGCCAGCAGCTTAGTCAGTAAGGACCAGTATGGCTACACCTTC.

This clone was picked up one time. For the CDR3, the DNA is TGTGCCAGCAGCCAAGTGGGCCAGGGGGACGGTGGGGCCAACGTCCTGACTTTC. This gives the protein CASSQVGQGDGGANVLTF. The rearrangement joins TRBV4-2 to TRBJ2-6, with 7 bases aligning to TRBD1. Germline V gene sequence: CDR1 LGHNA, CDR2 YNFKEQ. CDR3 size: 18 residues. Trimming cost V 1 base and J 3 bases; bases outside gene matches: 9.

The chain is built from TRBV25-1 and TRBJ1-6; possibly TRBD1 for D (5 bases). The CDR3 has 16 residues. The V end lost 4 bases, the J end lost 4 bases, and 14 bases lay between the germline ends. Germline CDR1 is MGHDK and CDR2 is SYGVNS. The CDR3 loop is CASSGAGHLYNSPLHF. CDR3 in DNA: TGTGCCAGCAGTGGGGCAGGGCACCTTTATAATTCACCCCTCCACTTT. The variable domain in full, completed from reference TRBV25-1 and TRBJ1-6, reads EADIYQTPRYLVIGTGKKITLECSQTMGHDKMYWYQQDPGMELHLIHYSYGVNSTEKGDLSSESTVSRIRTEHFPLTLESARPSHTSQYLCASSGAGHLYNSPLHFGNGTRLTVT.

This rearrangement joins TRBV30 to TRBJ1-1; D not certain. Germline V CDR1 and CDR2: GTSNPN, SVGIG (reference sequence). The CDR3 length is 12 residues. V was cut by 1 base and J by 3 bases, with 6 bases left in between. The CDR3 reads CAWSDKYTEAFF. DNA for the CDR3: TGTGCCTGGAGTGATAAGTACACTGAAGCTTTCTTT.

The rearrangement joins TRBV29-1 to TRBJ2-1; D is unclear. V shed 0 bases and J shed 0 bases, with 12 bases lying between them. The germline gives CDR1 SQVTM, CDR2 ANQGSEA. This CDR3 comprises 16 residues. The CDR3 here is CSVEDGAGASYNEQFF. Here the CDR3 DNA reads TGCAGCGTTGAAGACGGTGCTGGAGCCTCCTACAATGAGCAGTTCTTC.

The CDR3 bases are TGTGCCAGCAGCTTAGCACGGGGGAAGGACGAGCAGTACTTC. Amino acid sequence: CASSLARGKDEQYF. The chain carries TRBV7-3 and TRBJ2-7, with D perhaps TRBD2 (6 bases). Germline CDR1 SGHTA, CDR2 FQGTGA. The CDR3 has 14 amino acids. V lost 2 bases and J lost 5, with 13 bases in between.

V gene TRBV6-5 combines with J gene TRBJ1-6; unclear D gene. The CDR3 loop spans 14 amino acids. Trimming stripped 6 bases from V and 5 bases from J, with 11 bases between. The germline V gene encodes CDR1 MNHEY and CDR2 SVGAGI. CDR3 DNA sequence: TGTGCCAGCAGGGGTTGGGGTAATAATTCACCCCTCCACTTT. Translated: CASRGWGNNSPLHF.

This rearrangement joins TRBV7-2 to TRBJ2-1; 7 bases map to TRBD2. Germline CDR1 and CDR2: SGHTA and FQGNSA. V shed 5 bases and J 5 bases; nucleotides not matched to a gene: 12. The CDR3 extends over 16 amino acids. Written as DNA, the CDR3 is TGTGCCAGCAGCCTCCAGGCGGGGGACGTTAACAATGAGCAGTTCTTC. Its translation: CASSLQAGDVNNEQFF.

The chain recombines TRBV7-9 with TRBJ2-5; 8 nucleotides match TRBD1. The CDR3 contains 16 residues. From germline, CDR1 is SEHNR and CDR2 FQNEAQ (reference sequence). V was pared by 5 bases and J by 5 bases, with 13 bases of the junction left unmatched. The CDR3, as DNA: TGTGCCAGCAGCGGCCCTATTGGACAGGGCTACGAGACCCAGTACTTC. This translates into CASSGPIGQGYETQYF.

The CDR3 sequence: CASSPQGRGYTF. In DNA, the CDR3 is TGTGCCAGCAGCCCTCAGGGACGTGGCTACACCTTC. This sequence joins TRBV7-9 and TRBJ1-2; tentatively, D is TRBD1 (5 bases). Per germline, CDR1 SEHNR and CDR2 FQNEAQ (reference sequence). The CDR3 loop spans 12 amino acids. V lost 5 bases, J lost 7 bases, and 11 bases lay in between.

The gene calls are TRBV30 and TRBJ2-6; D may be TRBD2 (5 bases). This CDR3 region has 15 residues. V dropped 1 base and J dropped 0 bases, with 7 bases sitting between them. CDR1 and CDR2 (germline): GTSNPN, SVGIG (reference sequence). This CDR3 reads CAWSGRFSGANVLTF. In DNA, the CDR3 is TGTGCCTGGAGTGGGAGGTTCTCTGGGGCCAACGTCCTGACTTTC.

This clone was detected a few times. The chain uses TRBV5-1 and TRBJ2-7; 8 nucleotides match TRBD1. CDR1 is SGHRS and CDR2 is YFSETQ in the germline V gene. V shed 4 bases, J shed 6 bases, and the junction held 9 bases outside the gene matches. The CDR3 length is 14 residues. CDR3 sequence: CASSRRTGISEQYF. CDR3 in DNA: TGCGCCAGCAGCCGGAGGACAGGGATCAGCGAGCAGTACTTC.

The chain has TRBV30 and TRBJ1-2; D may be TRBD1 (6 bases). The CDR3 has 15 amino acids. The germline V gene has CDR1 GTSNPN and CDR2 SVGIG (reference sequence). Trimming shortened V by 3 bases and J by 8 bases, and 22 bases separated the two germline ends. CDR3 protein: CAWSPDSLFSKGYTF. The CDR3 DNA follows: TGTGCCTGGAGCCCGGACAGCCTCTTTTCGAAGGGCTACACCTTC.

This clone has a handful of counts. V and J are TRBV29-1 and TRBJ2-4, with 7 nucleotides matching TRBD1. The germline gives CDR1 SQVTM, CDR2 ANQGSEA. V shed 4 bases, J shed 5 bases, and the junction held 5 bases outside the gene matches. CDR3 length: 13 amino acids. CDR3 DNA sequence: TGCAGCGTTGCGAGGGGGCGCGAAAACATTCAGTACTTC. Protein sequence: CSVARGRENIQYF.

Only one count was recorded for this clone. The CDR3 spells CAWSVNSYEQYF. DNA of the CDR3: TGTGCCTGGAGTGTAAACTCCTACGAGCAGTACTTC. The rearrangement joins TRBV30 to TRBJ2-7; D is ambiguous. V dropped 0 bases and J dropped 0 bases, with 3 bases sitting between them. CDR1 is GTSNPN and CDR2 is SVGIG in the germline V gene (reference sequence). This CDR3 is built from 12 residues.

The table lists this clone with a few counts. This chain joins TRBV5-4 and TRBJ2-5, with D possibly TRBD2 on 6 matching bases. Looked up from germline, CDR1 is SGHNT and CDR2 is YYREEE (reference sequence). The CDR3 runs 16 residues. Deletions cut 4 bases from V and 0 bases from J, with 16 bases between. The CDR3 reads CASSVVGTLYQETQYF. The CDR3 DNA reads TGTGCCAGCAGCGTAGTAGGGACTTTATACCAAGAGACCCAGTACTTC.

The V gene is TRBV29-1, the J gene TRBJ2-2; D not resolved. In germline, CDR1 is SQVTM, CDR2 ANQGSEA. This CDR3 is built from 14 residues. The V end was cut by 3 bases, the J end by 2 bases, with 10 bases between. The CDR3 loop reads CSVDSLTNTGELFF. The DNA for the CDR3 is TGCAGCGTTGATAGTCTTACAAACACCGGGGAGCTGTTTTTT.

V and J are TRBV5-4 and TRBJ2-5; 7 bases fit TRBD1. The CDR3 contains 14 residues. The germline gives CDR1 SGHNT, CDR2 YYREEE (reference sequence). With V trimmed by 4 bases and J by 4 bases, 7 bases remained unmatched. CDR3 sequence reads: CASSGRQGAETQYF. Written as DNA, the CDR3 is TGTGCCAGCAGCGGCAGACAGGGAGCAGAGACCCAGTACTTC. Together with reference TRBV5-4 and TRBJ2-5, the CDR3 gives the full variable domain: ETGVTQSPTHLIKTRGQQVTLRCSSQSGHNTVSWYQQALGQGPQFIFQYYREEENGRGNFPPRFSGLQFPNYSSELNVNALELDDSALYLCASSGRQGAETQYFGPGTRLLVL.

This clone was picked up a small number of times. The V and J genes are TRBV27 and TRBJ2-6; no definite D call. The germline V gene encodes CDR1 MNHEY and CDR2 SMNVEV (reference sequence). The CDR3 length is 13 residues. Deletions cut 5 bases from V and 0 bases from J, with 2 bases between. CDR3 sequence (DNA): TGTGCCAGCAGTGCCTCTGGGGCCAACGTCCTGACTTTC. Its protein product is CASSASGANVLTF.